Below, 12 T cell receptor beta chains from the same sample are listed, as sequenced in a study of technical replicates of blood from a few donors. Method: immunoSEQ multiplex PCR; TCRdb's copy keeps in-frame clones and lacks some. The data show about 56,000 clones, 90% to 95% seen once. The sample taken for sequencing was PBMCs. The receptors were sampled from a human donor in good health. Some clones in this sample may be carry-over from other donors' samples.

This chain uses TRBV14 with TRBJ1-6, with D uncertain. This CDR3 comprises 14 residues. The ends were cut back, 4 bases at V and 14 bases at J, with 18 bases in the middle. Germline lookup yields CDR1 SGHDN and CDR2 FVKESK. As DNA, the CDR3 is TGTGCCAGCAGCCCTAGCCGTGAACGTCCAACCCTCCACTTT. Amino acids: CASSPSRERPTLHF.

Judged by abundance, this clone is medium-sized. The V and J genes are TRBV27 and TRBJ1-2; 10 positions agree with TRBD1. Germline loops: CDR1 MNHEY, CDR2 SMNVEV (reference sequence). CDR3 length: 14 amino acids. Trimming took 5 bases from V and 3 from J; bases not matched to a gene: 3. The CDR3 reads CASSRDRGDYGYTF. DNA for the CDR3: TGTGCCAGCAGTAGGGACAGGGGAGACTATGGCTACACCTTC.

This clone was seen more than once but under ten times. The CDR3 loop reads CASSQVISYEQYF. In DNA form, the CDR3 reads TGTGCCAGCAGCCAAGTTATATCCTACGAGCAGTACTTC. The chain combines TRBV14 with TRBJ2-7; D gene uncertain. This CDR3 has 13 amino acids. V lost 1 base to trimming and J lost 1 base, with 5 bases between them. The germline gives CDR1 SGHDN, CDR2 FVKESK.

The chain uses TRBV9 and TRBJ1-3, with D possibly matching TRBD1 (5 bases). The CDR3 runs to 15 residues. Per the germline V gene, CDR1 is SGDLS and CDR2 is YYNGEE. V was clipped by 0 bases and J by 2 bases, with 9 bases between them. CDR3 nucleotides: TGTGCCAGCAGCGTAGTTCCAGGGACTGGAAACACCATATATTTT. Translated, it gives CASSVVPGTGNTIYF.

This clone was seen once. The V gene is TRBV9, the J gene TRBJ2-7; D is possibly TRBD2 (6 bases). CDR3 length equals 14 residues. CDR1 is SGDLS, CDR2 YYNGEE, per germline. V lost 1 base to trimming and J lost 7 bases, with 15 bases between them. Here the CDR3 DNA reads TGTGCCAGCAGCGTATATGGAGGGCCCGGGGAGCAGTACTTC. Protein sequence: CASSVYGGPGEQYF. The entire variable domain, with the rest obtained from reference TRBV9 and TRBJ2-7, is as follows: DSGVTQTPKHLITATGQRVTLRCSPRSGDLSVYWYQQSLDQGLQFLIQYYNGEERAKGNILERFSAQQFPDLHSELNLSSLELGDSALYFCASSVYGGPGEQYFGPGTRLTVT.

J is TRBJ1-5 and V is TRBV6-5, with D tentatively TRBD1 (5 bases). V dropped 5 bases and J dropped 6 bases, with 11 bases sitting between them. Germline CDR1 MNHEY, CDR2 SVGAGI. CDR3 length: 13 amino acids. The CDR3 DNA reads TGTGCCAGCAGTAGGGACGGGGGTCAGCCCCAGCATTTT. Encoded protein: CASSRDGGQPQHF.

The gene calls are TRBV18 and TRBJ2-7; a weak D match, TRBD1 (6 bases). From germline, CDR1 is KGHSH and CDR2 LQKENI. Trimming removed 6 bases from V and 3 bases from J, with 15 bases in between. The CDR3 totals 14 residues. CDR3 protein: CASSRSGTLYEQYF. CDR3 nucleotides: TGTGCCAGCTCGCGATCCGGGACACTCTACGAGCAGTACTTC.

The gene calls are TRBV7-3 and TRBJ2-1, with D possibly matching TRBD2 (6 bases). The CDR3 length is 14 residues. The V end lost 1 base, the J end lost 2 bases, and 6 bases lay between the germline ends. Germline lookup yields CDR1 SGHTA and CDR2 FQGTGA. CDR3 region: CASSLSGAYNEQFF. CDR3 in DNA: TGTGCCAGCAGCTTAAGCGGGGCCTACAATGAGCAGTTCTTC.

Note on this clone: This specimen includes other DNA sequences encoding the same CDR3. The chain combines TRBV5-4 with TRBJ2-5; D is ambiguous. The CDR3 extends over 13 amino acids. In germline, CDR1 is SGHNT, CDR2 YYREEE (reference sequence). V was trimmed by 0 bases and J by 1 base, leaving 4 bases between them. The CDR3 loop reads CASSLALQETQYF. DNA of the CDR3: TGTGCCAGCAGCTTGGCACTCCAAGAGACCCAGTACTTC.

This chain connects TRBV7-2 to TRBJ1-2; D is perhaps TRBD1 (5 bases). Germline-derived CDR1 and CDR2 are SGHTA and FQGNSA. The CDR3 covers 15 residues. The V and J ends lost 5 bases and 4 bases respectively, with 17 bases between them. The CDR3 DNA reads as TGTGCCAGCAGCGACACCTGGGGAGGGGCCTATGGCTACACCTTC. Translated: CASSDTWGGAYGYTF.

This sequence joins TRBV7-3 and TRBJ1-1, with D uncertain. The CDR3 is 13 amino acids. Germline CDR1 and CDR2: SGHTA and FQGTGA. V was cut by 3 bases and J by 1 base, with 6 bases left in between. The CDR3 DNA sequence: TGTGCCAGCAGCTTGTCCCAGAACACTGAAGCTTTCTTT. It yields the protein CASSLSQNTEAFF.

This CDR3 reads CAISFGGGDTQYF. In nucleotides, the CDR3 is TGTGCCATCAGTTTCGGGGGAGGGGATACGCAGTATTTT. The chain couples TRBV10-3 to TRBJ2-3; 7 nucleotides agree with TRBD2. The J segment lost 6 bases and the V segment lost 5 bases, leaving 5 bases of the junction unmatched. Germline CDR1 ENHRY, CDR2 SYGVKD. The CDR3 runs to 13 residues.